This T cell receptor (beta chain) was observed in a study of T cell responses to AZD1222 COVID-19 vaccine (dated by TCRdb to about 2021). Broadly, across the study: AZD1222 recipients whose second dose came at about 4 weeks and those whose second dose came at about 12 weeks were combined into one group, since spike-specific TCR depth and breadth did not differ between the two schedules. TCR sequencing was performed for roughly 250 trial participants, of whom some 200 were given two doses of AZD1222 and around 25 were given two doses of MenACWY control vaccine. Trial participants were enrolled by age into subgroups of 18-55, 56-69 and 70-plus years, and roughly 160, 29 and 62 TCR-sequenced participants, respectively, were included in these subgroups. Summary of the overall study and its limitations: A significant rise in spike-specific TCR breadth and depth was observed after two AZD1222 doses relative to day 0 and relative to MenACWY recipients. Participants were mostly white British, with more females than males. The authors suggested clonal diversity may have been underestimated. CD4 TCRs associated with the vaccine covered the entire spike protein, and the dominant responses were in regions 160-218 and 743-854. In the small 56-69-year group, the increase in depth fell short of significance, most likely because of low power. Because no day 14 peak-response samples were available, repertoires were characterized only after the peak T cell response. Only a handful of AZD1222 recipients were SARS-CoV-2 seropositive at baseline, limiting conclusions about previously exposed vaccinees. Reportedly, almost half of the unique spike-specific TCRs recognized epitopes lying outside the regions that are mutated in the B.1.351 and B.1.1.7 variants.

This sample's time point label indicates: baseline before first vaccination. Samples from vaccinated people were obtained from the UK trials COV001 and COV002, which included a single-blind randomized controlled phase 2/3 trial of AZD1222 (ChAdOx1 nCoV-19) in healthy adults. Trial participant PBMC samples were collected at day 0 and day 28 after the second dose for TCRbeta chain sequencing. The CDR3 regions of human TCRbeta chains were subjected to immunosequencing. Per the original workflow: TCRs in the repertoires were compared against a reference library of SARS-CoV-2-specific TCRs that had been generated with the MIRA antigen-specificity platform. Breadth was defined as the fraction of unique TCRs that were SARS-CoV-2-associated. Depth was defined as the fraction of total T cells that were SARS-CoV-2-associated. Using the MIRA data, every spike-specific TCR was mapped to the spike region that the TCR reacted to and assigned to either a CD4 or a CD8 class. Log10-transformed breadth and depth values were compared by one-way ANOVA with Sidak's multiple comparisons tests. Here the immuneACCESS table is served through TCRdb, limited to in-frame sequences with V and J called. Missing clones are a known gap in these copies; in checked studies unresolved V genes cover under half, and the rest lacks a known reason. That table furnishes V, J and clone size, whereas the DNA furnished D and trimming. A total of over 110,000 clones appear in this sample, roughly 91% of them only once. Around 5% of the sample goes to the ten largest clones.

As to this clone: Its antigen remains unidentified. The record has no base qualities; no much larger clone is one base away.

The material sequenced was peripheral blood, taken on day 0 of AZD1222 vaccination. The TCR comes from an adult in good health.

This receptor has the CDR3 CASRRTGLSTGELFF. The DNA sequence follows: TGTGCCAGCAGGAGGACAGGGTTAAGCACCGGGGAGCTGTTTTTT. The receptor chain draws on TRBV6-5 and TRBJ2-2; TRBD1 fits 8 bases in the junction. The CDR3 contains 15 residues, cysteine and phenylalanine counted. The entry retains the CDR3 DNA only, 45 bases that are in frame from base 1. In the germline V gene, CDR1 corresponds to MNHEY and CDR2 to SVGAGI. V ends up 6 bases short and J 4 bases short, with an unmatched junction base count of 7.